The rows below give T cell receptor beta chains drawn from one sample of a study of vaccination and CD4 T cells after COVID-19. TCRdb redid the calling of the PCR reads with MiXCR, one entry per CDR3 protein. The sample contains 25,000 or so distinct CDR3 sequences, 43% of which appear only once. Antigens of these TCRs are unknown. Specimen: CD4+ T cells from blood, cultured in vitro. The receptors were gathered from a human donor who had recovered from COVID-19. Each CDR3 is given with its conserved first and last residue. The D gene is left open where the match is weak. Size is omitted from some rows. Given values are once, few, many or a class for expanded clones.

v_call	j_call	d_call	clone_size	cdr3_aa	cdr3_nt
TRBV2	TRBJ2-5	TRBD2	-	CASSEGAGVTFQETQYF	TGTGCCAGCAGTGAAGGGGCGGGAGTCACTTTTCAAGAGACCCAGTACTTC
TRBV28	TRBJ2-7	-	-	CASSTGTFYEQYF	TGTGCCAGCAGCACCGGGACTTTCTACGAGCAGTACTTC
TRBV20-1	TRBJ2-1	-	few	CSASGGLVGVNEQFF	TGCAGTGCTAGTGGTGGCCTAGTTGGGGTCAATGAGCAGTTCTTC
TRBV10-3	TRBJ2-5	-	few	CAISEARDGGLQETQYF	TGTGCCATCAGTGAGGCGAGGGACGGAGGATTACAAGAGACCCAGTACTTC
TRBV19	TRBJ1-2	-	-	CASSIRTANYGYTF	TGTGCCAGTAGTATCCGGACAGCCAACTATGGCTACACCTTC
TRBV20-1	TRBJ1-6	-	-	CSAPSSTTSPLHF	TGCAGTGCCCCCTCGTCCACCACTTCACCCCTCCACTTT
TRBV19	TRBJ1-2	-	-	CASRPLGSNYGYTF	TGTGCCAGTAGACCTCTCGGGAGTAACTATGGCTACACCTTC
TRBV7-2	TRBJ2-1	-	-	CASSLDKFEQFF	TGTGCCAGCAGCTTAGACAAATTTGAGCAGTTCTTC
TRBV6-1	TRBJ2-7	TRBD2	few	CASSESSGRFYEQYF	TGTGCCAGCAGTGAAAGTAGCGGGAGGTTCTACGAGCAGTACTTC
TRBV20-1	TRBJ1-1	-	-	CSARDPEGTEAFF	TGCAGTGCTAGAGACCCTGAGGGGACTGAAGCTTTCTTT
TRBV7-9	TRBJ1-2	TRBD1	few	CASTLGWTGQGYTF	TGTGCCAGCACCCTAGGGTGGACAGGGCAAGGCTACACCTTC
TRBV7-9	TRBJ1-6	-	-	CASSFTAGIGSSPLHF	TGTGCCAGCAGCTTTACGGCAGGGATAGGGAGTTCACCCCTCCACTTT
TRBV2	TRBJ1-1	-	-	CASRAGGRNTEAFF	TGTGCCAGCAGGGCGGGAGGGAGGAACACTGAAGCTTTCTTT
TRBV10-1	TRBJ2-7	-	-	CASSESGGYEQYF	TGCGCCAGCAGTGAGTCCGGGGGCTACGAGCAGTACTTC
TRBV7-9	TRBJ1-2	TRBD1	few	CASSPEGAGQGYTF	TGTGCCAGCAGCCCAGAAGGCGCGGGACAGGGCTACACCTTC
TRBV7-2	TRBJ1-3	-	few	CASSSGNTIYF	TGTGCCAGCAGCTCTGGAAACACCATATATTTT
TRBV20-1	TRBJ1-1	-	-	CSARDTVTEAFF	TGCAGTGCTAGAGATACGGTAACTGAAGCTTTCTTT